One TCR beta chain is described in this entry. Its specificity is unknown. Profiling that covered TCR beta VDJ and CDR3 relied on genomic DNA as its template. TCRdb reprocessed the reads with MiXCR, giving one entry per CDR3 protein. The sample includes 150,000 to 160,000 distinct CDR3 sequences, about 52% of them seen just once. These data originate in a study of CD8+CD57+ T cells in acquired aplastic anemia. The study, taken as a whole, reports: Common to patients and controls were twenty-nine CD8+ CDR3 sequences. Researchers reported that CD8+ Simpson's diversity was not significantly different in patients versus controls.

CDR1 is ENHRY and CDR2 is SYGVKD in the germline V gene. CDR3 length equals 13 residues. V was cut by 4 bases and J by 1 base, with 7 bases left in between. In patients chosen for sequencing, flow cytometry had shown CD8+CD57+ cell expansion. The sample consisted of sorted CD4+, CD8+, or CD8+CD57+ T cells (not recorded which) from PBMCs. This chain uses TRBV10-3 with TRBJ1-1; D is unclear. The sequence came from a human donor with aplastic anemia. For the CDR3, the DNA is TGTGCCATCAGTGCGGACCCGAACACTGAAGCTTTCTTT. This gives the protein CAISADPNTEAFF.